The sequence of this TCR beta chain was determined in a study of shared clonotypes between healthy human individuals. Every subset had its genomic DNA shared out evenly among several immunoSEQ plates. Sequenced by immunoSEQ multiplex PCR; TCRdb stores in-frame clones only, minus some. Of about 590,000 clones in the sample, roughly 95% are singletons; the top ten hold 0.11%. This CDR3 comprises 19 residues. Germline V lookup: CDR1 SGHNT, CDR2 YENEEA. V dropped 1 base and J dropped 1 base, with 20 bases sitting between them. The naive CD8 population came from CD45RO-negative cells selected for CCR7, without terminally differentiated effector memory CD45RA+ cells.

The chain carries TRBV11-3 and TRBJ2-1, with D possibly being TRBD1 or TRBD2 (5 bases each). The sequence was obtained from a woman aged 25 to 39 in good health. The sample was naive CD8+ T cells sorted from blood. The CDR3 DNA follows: TGTGCCAGCAGCTTAGGAGGGGATCGTCGGGACCCATCCTACAATGAGCAGTTCTTC. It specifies CASSLGGDRRDPSYNEQFF. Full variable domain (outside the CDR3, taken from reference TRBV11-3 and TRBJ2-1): EAGVVQSPRYKIIEKKQPVAFWCNPISGHNTLYWYLQNLGQGPELLIRYENEEAVDDSQLPKDRFSAERLKGVDSTLKIQPAELGDSAVYLCASSLGGDRRDPSYNEQFFGPGTRLTVL.